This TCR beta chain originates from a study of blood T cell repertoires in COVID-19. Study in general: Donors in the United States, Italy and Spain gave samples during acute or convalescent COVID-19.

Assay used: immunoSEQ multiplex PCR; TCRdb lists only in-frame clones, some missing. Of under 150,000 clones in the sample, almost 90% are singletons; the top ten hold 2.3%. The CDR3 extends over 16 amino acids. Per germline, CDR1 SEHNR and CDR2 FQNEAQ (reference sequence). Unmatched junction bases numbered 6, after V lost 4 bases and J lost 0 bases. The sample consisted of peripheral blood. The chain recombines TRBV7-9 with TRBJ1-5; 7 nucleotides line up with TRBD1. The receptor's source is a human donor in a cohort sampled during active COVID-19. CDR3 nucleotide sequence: TGTGCCAGCAGCTCGGCCGGGACAGATAGCAATCAGCCCCAGCATTTT. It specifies CASSSAGTDSNQPQHF. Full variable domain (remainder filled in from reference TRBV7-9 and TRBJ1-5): DTGVSQNPRHKITKRGQNVTFRCDPISEHNRLYWYRQTLGQGPEFLTYFQNEAQLEKSRLLSDRFSAERPKGSFSTLEIQRTEQGDSAMYLCASSSAGTDSNQPQHFGDGTRLSIL.